This record concerns one T cell receptor (beta chain) sequence. The sample is drawn from a study of T cells expressing NK-cell markers. Study as a whole: Serological testing identified most of the eight sequenced donors as HCMV-seropositive and one as seronegative.

Libraries used 5'RACE template switching adding universal primer site and UMIs. TCRdb processed the 5' RACE reads again and assigns one entry to each CDR3 protein, with no DNA. The sample table sets out 400,000 to 450,000 distinct CDR3 sequences. This TCR was recovered from a woman between 18 and 75 years old in good health. The specimen was blood T cells: a sorted CD56 or NKG2C T cell subset, CD4+ or CD8+ T cells, or bulk PBMC T cells (not recorded which).

CDR3 sequence: CASSLRPDYNEQFF. The J gene is TRBJ2-1, the V gene TRBV7-9. This CDR3 is 14 amino acids long. Germline CDR1 SEHNR, CDR2 FQNEAQ (reference sequence).